The 7 T cell receptor beta chains below were found in one sample sequenced in a study of OX40 agonist ivuxolimab in advanced cancers. Method: immunoSEQ multiplex PCR; TCRdb's copy keeps in-frame clones and lacks some. The data show tens of thousands of clones, about 80% seen once. The starting material was CD4+ or CD8+ T cells sorted from blood, obtained in a trial of the OX40 agonist ivuxolimab. These receptors all come from an adult with an advanced solid tumor such as melanoma, head and neck, liver or kidney cancer.

The chain recombines TRBV5-1 with TRBJ2-1; TRBD2 might be the D (7 bases). Germline V gene data show CDR1 as SGHRS and CDR2 as YFSETQ. The CDR3 is 16 residues long. V lost 5 bases, J lost 5 bases, and 20 bases lay in between. CDR3 region: CASRPVWAGANNEQFF. The CDR3 DNA reads TGCGCCAGCAGGCCCGTTTGGGCGGGGGCAAACAATGAGCAGTTCTTC.

V gene TRBV7-3 combines with J gene TRBJ2-6, with a weak D call TRBD1 (5 bases). The germline V gene encodes CDR1 SGHTA and CDR2 FQGTGA. This CDR3 has 19 amino acids. V was pared by 2 bases and J by 2 bases, with 19 bases between. Here the CDR3 DNA reads TGTGCCAGCAGCTTACGGAGCAGGGCGGAGAGGACTGGGGCCAACGTCCTGACTTTC. Translation: CASSLRSRAERTGANVLTF.

The chain carries TRBV5-1 and TRBJ2-2; TRBD1 matches 8 bases. The junction had 3 bases not matched to a gene; V was cut back by 5 bases and J by 0 bases. The germline V gene has CDR1 SGHRS and CDR2 YFSETQ. The CDR3 consists of 15 residues. The CDR3, as DNA: TGCGCCAGCAGAGCAGGGGGCGCGAACACCGGGGAGCTGTTTTTT. Translating it yields CASRAGGANTGELFF.

This chain joins TRBV2 and TRBJ2-7; D is perhaps TRBD1 (6 bases). V was pared by 7 bases and J by 3 bases, with 16 bases between. The CDR3 runs 14 residues. From germline, CDR1 is SNHLY and CDR2 FYNNEI. The CDR3 loop reads CASKLDRILYEQYF. The CDR3 nucleotides read TGTGCCAGCAAGTTGGACAGAATACTCTACGAGCAGTACTTC.

V and J are TRBV11-3 and TRBJ1-4, with D perhaps matching TRBD1 (5 bases). The CDR3 has 15 amino acids. V lost 4 bases to trimming and J lost 6 bases, with 15 bases between them. The germline CDR1 and CDR2 sequences are SGHNT and YENEEA. The DNA of the CDR3 is TGTGCCAGCAGCTCCCACGGGACGGGAGATGAAAAACTGTTTTTT. Residues: CASSSHGTGDEKLFF.

The chain carries TRBV4-1 and TRBJ1-4; the D gene is possibly TRBD1 (5 bases). The germline CDR1 and CDR2 sequences are MGHRA and YSYEKL. This CDR3 is built from 14 residues. V was clipped by 1 base and J by 8 bases, with 11 bases between them. CDR3 sequence (DNA): TGCGCCAGCAGCCAAGGCAGGGCCGGAGAAAAACTGTTTTTT. Amino acids: CASSQGRAGEKLFF.

This sequence joins TRBV7-3 and TRBJ2-2; TRBD1 is a possible D gene (6 bases). The CDR3 runs 14 residues. V shed 5 bases and J shed 4 bases, with 11 bases lying between them. Germline V gene lookup returns CDR1 SGHTA and CDR2 FQGTGA. The CDR3 protein is CASSRGGGTGELFF. CDR3 sequence (DNA): TGTGCCAGCAGCCGAGGGGGTGGCACCGGGGAGCTGTTTTTT.